Detailed here is one TCR beta chain. The target antigen is unknown. Germline CDR1 is LNHDA and CDR2 is SQIVND (reference sequence). V lost 6 bases, J lost 3 bases, and 5 bases stayed unmatched. This CDR3 has 16 amino acids. There was relapse after autologous stem cell transplantation in every patient, and there was variation in brentuximab vedotin exposure. The data stem from a study of PD-1 blockade in classical Hodgkin lymphoma. Study-level findings and limits: Lower baseline TCR diversity was reported for newly diagnosed patients than for healthy donors. By C4D1, CD4+ diversity increased significantly, especially in complete responders.

TCRdb's copy holds only in-frame clones and misses some; the assay was immunoSEQ multiplex PCR. The profile shows tens of thousands of clones, just over 85% of them singletons. The chain joins TRBV19 to TRBJ2-3; 14 bases map to TRBD2. The sample here was peripheral blood mononuclear cells (PBMCs), taken before the second cycle of nivolumab. This receptor was taken from a human donor with classical Hodgkin lymphoma. CDR3 sequence (DNA): TGTGCCAGTAGAAGGACTAGCGGGAGGAATACAGATACGCAGTATTTT. Translating it yields CASRRTSGRNTDTQYF.